This passage covers 26 T cell receptor beta chains from one sample sequenced in a study of blood T cells in healthy people across ages. Combining a sample-barcoded 5' primer with a J-beta primer mix, a second PCR ran for roughly 7 to 12 cycles. TCRdb fed the 5' RACE reads into MiXCR, producing one record per CDR3 protein. Of approximately 730,000 distinct CDR3 sequences in the sample, approximately 39% were seen once. Material for sequencing was blood. Source of these receptors: an older woman in good health.

This chain joins TRBV6-2 or TRBV6-3 and TRBJ2-7; 8 bases map to TRBD2. The length of the CDR3 is 15 residues. V trimming: 5 bases; J trimming: 0 bases; junction bases outside the gene matches: 6. The germline V gene has CDR1 MNHEY and CDR2 SVGEGT. The CDR3 region has the DNA TGTGCCAGCAGTCCAGCGGGAGCTCTCTCCTACGAGCAGTACTTC. It yields the protein CASSPAGALSYEQYF.

This rearrangement joins TRBV4-2 to TRBJ2-1; 7 bases align to TRBD2. From germline, CDR1 is LGHNA and CDR2 YNFKEQ. J lost 4 bases, V lost 1 base, and 7 bases had no gene match. The CDR3 loop spans 16 amino acids. The CDR3, as DNA: TGTGCCAGCAGCCAAGTTCTAGCGGATGGTTACAATGAGCAGTTCTTC. Protein sequence: CASSQVLADGYNEQFF.

The chain uses TRBV7-3 and TRBJ2-3; unclear D gene. Trimming took 5 bases from V and 4 from J, leaving 13 bases between them. Germline V gene data show CDR1 as SGHTA and CDR2 as FQGTGA. The CDR3 is 14 amino acids. This CDR3 reads CASSRSPAADTQYF. The CDR3, as DNA: TGTGCCAGCAGCCGGAGCCCAGCCGCAGATACGCAGTATTTT.

V gene TRBV20-1 combines with J gene TRBJ2-7; possibly TRBD2 for D (6 bases). This CDR3 has 16 amino acids. V was pared by 0 bases and J by 8 bases, with 23 bases between. The germline V gene encodes CDR1 DFQATT and CDR2 SNEGSKA (reference sequence). The CDR3 sequence: CSAREIGGGLDQKQYF. CDR3 in DNA: TGCAGTGCTAGAGAGATTGGGGGAGGACTCGACCAAAAGCAGTACTTC.

In this sample, this clonotype turned up a few times. The DNA for the CDR3 is TGTGCCAGCAGTGGGACGGCCCAAGAGACCCAGTACTTC. Encoded protein: CASSGTAQETQYF. This chain connects TRBV2 to TRBJ2-5; D not certain. Trimming left V 4 bases short and J 1 base short, with 7 bases between. The germline V gene has CDR1 SNHLY and CDR2 FYNNEI. This CDR3 has 13 residues.

The chain links TRBV10-1 to TRBJ1-4; a weak D match, TRBD1 (5 bases). The CDR3 has 14 amino acids. Trimming took off 0 bases at V and 8 bases at J, with 10 bases between the two ends. Germline V CDR1 and CDR2: WNHNN, SYGVQD (reference sequence). The CDR3, as DNA: TGCGCCAGCAGTGAGTCGACAGCTCGCGAAAAACTGTTTTTT. Translated: CASSESTAREKLFF.

V is TRBV29-1 and J is TRBJ2-6; D is ambiguous. Germline CDR1 and CDR2: SQVTM and ANQGSEA. The CDR3 runs 16 residues. Trimming pared 3 bases from V and 0 bases from J, leaving 12 bases between. The CDR3: CSVEAVSSSGANVLTF. CDR3 nucleotide sequence: TGCAGCGTTGAGGCTGTGTCCTCCTCTGGGGCCAACGTCCTGACTTTC.

The rearrangement links TRBV20-1 to TRBJ2-3, with no clear D. V lost 3 bases to trimming and J lost 2 bases, with 12 bases between them. The CDR3 runs to 14 residues. Germline V gives CDR1 DFQATT, CDR2 SNEGSKA (reference sequence). Here the CDR3 reads CSASKSSNTDTQYF. In DNA form, the CDR3 reads TGCAGTGCTAGTAAGAGCAGTAACACAGATACGCAGTATTTT.

This clonotype was counted at least ten times. The rearrangement uses TRBV6-5 and TRBJ2-5; D ambiguous. In germline, CDR1 is MNHEY, CDR2 SVGAGI. Trimming left V 5 bases short and J 7 bases short, with 14 bases between. CDR3 length: 13 residues. In DNA form, the CDR3 reads TGTGCCAGCAGTACCCCTTCCAAAGGGACCCAGTACTTC. It specifies CASSTPSKGTQYF.

V gene TRBV6-1 combines with J gene TRBJ2-1, with TRBD1 matching 8 bases. Germline V gene data show CDR1 as MNHNS and CDR2 as SASEGT. Trimming cost V 7 bases and J 6 bases; bases outside gene matches: 14. The CDR3 sequence is 16 residues long. The CDR3 DNA is TGTGCCAGCACCCAATGGACAGGGTCGGGCTCCAATGAGCAGTTCTTC. It translates to CASTQWTGSGSNEQFF.

The V gene is TRBV25-1, the J gene TRBJ2-1; either TRBD1 or TRBD2 may supply D (7 bases each). Germline V gene lookup returns CDR1 MGHDK and CDR2 SYGVNS. This CDR3 spans 16 amino acids. Trimming took 5 bases from V and 0 from J, leaving 14 bases between them. CDR3 residues: CASSTRGDSSYNEQFF. The CDR3 coding sequence is TGTGCCAGCAGTACCCGGGGGGACAGCTCCTACAATGAGCAGTTCTTC.

This chain uses TRBV7-9 with TRBJ1-1, with D uncertain. Germline CDR1 SEHNR, CDR2 FQNEAQ (reference sequence). The ends were cut back, 2 bases at V and 5 bases at J, with 12 bases in the middle. This CDR3 spans 14 amino acids. The CDR3 nucleotides read TGTGCCAGCAGCTTAAAAGGGAGGATAACTGAAGCTTTCTTT. Translated, it gives CASSLKGRITEAFF.

The chain combines TRBV3-1 with TRBJ2-1; D unclear. The length of the CDR3 is 14 residues. V was clipped by 4 bases and J by 7 bases, with 14 bases between them. Germline values: CDR1 LGHDT, CDR2 YNNKEL (reference sequence). CDR3 nucleotide sequence: TGTGCCAGCAGCCTCCGACTGAATGGGAATGAGCAGTTCTTC. Residues: CASSLRLNGNEQFF.

This clonotype has just a few counts. A clone one base away is much larger, so this may be a read error. The V call is TRBV12-3 or TRBV12-4, the J call TRBJ2-5; D might be TRBD1 (6 bases). The assigned J gene may be wrong: the sequence end matches TRBJ2-7 better. The CDR3 totals 13 residues. Here the CDR3 reads CASSWTVSHEQYF. The CDR3 coding sequence is TGTGCCAGCAGTTGGACAGTTTCCCACGAGCAGTACTTC.

V and J are TRBV5-5 and TRBJ1-6, with no clear D. V lost 6 bases to trimming and J lost 0 bases, with 16 bases between them. The CDR3 is 17 residues long. Per germline, CDR1 SGHKS and CDR2 YYEKEE (reference sequence). CDR3 nucleotide sequence: TGTGCCAGCACCCTATTAGGCCCGAGCTCCTATAATTCACCCCTCCACTTT. Residues: CASTLLGPSSYNSPLHF.

The chain is built from TRBV5-1 and TRBJ2-7; no clear D gene. V was shortened by 4 bases and J by 0 bases, with 8 bases between the two germline ends. The CDR3 has 13 amino acids. Germline CDR1 is SGHRS and CDR2 is YFSETQ. This CDR3 reads CASSTASSYEQYF. The CDR3 coding sequence is TGCGCCAGCAGCACAGCCTCCTCCTACGAGCAGTACTTC.

The chain has TRBV6-6 and TRBJ1-2; no clear D gene. The CDR3 sequence is 13 residues long. Trimming took 5 bases from V and 7 from J, leaving 14 bases between them. Germline CDR1 and CDR2: MNHNY and SVGAGI (reference sequence). The CDR3 DNA reads as TGTGCCAGCAGTCCCGGACCCAAAACTGGCTACACCTTC. Its protein is CASSPGPKTGYTF.

The rearrangement links TRBV28 to TRBJ2-7; D remains ambiguous. This CDR3 spans 15 amino acids. The germline V gene has CDR1 MDHEN and CDR2 SYDVKM. The V and J ends lost 1 base and 1 base respectively, with 11 bases between them. CDR3 sequence reads: CASSLSLVGSYEQYF. For the CDR3, the DNA is TGTGCCAGCAGTTTATCGCTAGTCGGGTCCTACGAGCAGTACTTC. Combining the CDR3 with reference TRBV28 and TRBJ2-7 gives the whole variable domain DVKVTQSSRYLVKRTGEKVFLECVQDMDHENMFWYRQDPGLGLRLIYFSYDVKMKEKGDIPEGYSVSREKKERFSLILESASTNQTSMYLCASSLSLVGSYEQYFGPGTRLTVT.

J is TRBJ2-3 and V is TRBV9; TRBD2 might be the D (5 bases). The germline gives CDR1 SGDLS, CDR2 YYNGEE. The CDR3 is 13 residues long. V lost 3 bases, J lost 9 bases, and 14 bases lay in between. CDR3 DNA: TGTGCCAGCAGCGGAGGGCCTCAGGACACGCAGTATTTT. Translated, it gives CASSGGPQDTQYF.

With regard to this clonotype: Germline is not matched at one junction end, which may reflect a read error. The gene calls are TRBV6-6 and TRBJ1-1; possible D gene TRBD1, 6 bases. Germline CDR1 is MNHNY and CDR2 is SVGAGI (reference sequence). This CDR3 region has 14 residues. The CDR3 protein is CASCYRVGNTEAFF. Here the CDR3 DNA reads TGTGCCAGCTGTTACAGGGTTGGGAACACTGAAGCTTTCTTT.

This clonotype was counted between two and nine times. The chain combines TRBV24-1 with TRBJ2-3, with D perhaps matching TRBD2 (5 bases). The CDR3 runs 12 residues. V was trimmed by 4 bases and J by 10 bases, leaving 11 bases between them. Germline lookup yields CDR1 KGHDR and CDR2 SFDVKD. Here the CDR3 reads CATSEPGGAQYF. Written as DNA, the CDR3 is TGTGCCACCAGTGAGCCCGGAGGCGCGCAGTATTTT.

This clonotype was counted a few times. V is TRBV2 and J is TRBJ2-7, with TRBD1 identical over 7 bases. CDR1 and CDR2 (germline): SNHLY, FYNNEI. The CDR3 is made up of 15 amino acids. Germline trimming cut 4 bases from V and 4 bases from J; bases unmatched to any gene: 10. The CDR3 reads CASSVEDRRTYEQYF. The CDR3 nucleotides read TGTGCCAGCAGTGTTGAGGACAGGCGAACTTACGAGCAGTACTTC.

This clonotype was counted ten times or more. V is TRBV7-2 and J is TRBJ1-6; maybe TRBD1 (5 bases). This CDR3 spans 16 amino acids. Germline CDR1 reads SGHTA; CDR2 reads FQGNSA. V dropped 5 bases and J dropped 5 bases, with 16 bases sitting between them. This chain's CDR3 is CASSPRSGANNSPLHF. CDR3 sequence (DNA): TGTGCCAGCAGCCCTCGGTCTGGGGCCAATAATTCACCCCTCCACTTT.

This clonotype was counted between two and nine times. The chain employs TRBV5-6 and TRBJ2-6; possibly TRBD2 for D (6 bases). CDR3 length: 15 amino acids. Germline CDR1 SGHDT, CDR2 YYEEEE. The V end lost 2 bases, the J end lost 2 bases, and 8 bases lay between the germline ends. CDR3 in DNA: TGTGCCAGCAGCTTCGGGGGAACTGGGGCCAACGTCCTGACTTTC. Protein sequence: CASSFGGTGANVLTF.

This rearrangement joins TRBV12-3 or TRBV12-4 to TRBJ2-4; 11 bases agree with TRBD2. This CDR3 contains 15 residues. V dropped 7 bases and J dropped 6; count of bases not matched to a gene: 8. CDR3 region: CASTVAGGRGNIQYF. For the CDR3, the DNA is TGTGCCAGCACCGTAGCGGGAGGGCGGGGAAACATTCAGTACTTC.

The rearrangement uses TRBV12-3 or TRBV12-4 and TRBJ2-1; no firm D call. Trimming took off 6 bases at V and 5 bases at J, with 14 bases between the two ends. The CDR3 is 14 residues long. CDR3 sequence: CASRRAEAHNEQFF. The CDR3 DNA follows: TGTGCCAGCAGGCGCGCTGAGGCTCACAATGAGCAGTTCTTC.